Below are 4 T cell receptor beta chains sequenced from a single sample in a study of glioma-infiltrating T cells. Using RNA template, CDR3s of TCR alpha and beta were amplified with iRepertoire arm-PCR. TCRdb ran MiXCR on the multiplex PCR reads and lists one entry per CDR3 protein. The table lists about 400,000 distinct CDR3 sequences, 41% of them singletons, with about 12% in the top ten. Sequencing was performed on glioma tissue, nonneoplastic brain tissue, or PBMCs (not recorded which). Every receptor here comes from a human donor with low-grade glioma or glioblastoma, undergoing nonglioma brain surgery, or in good health (not recorded which).

Concerning this clonotype itself: The junction and the germline gene differ at one end; a read error may be behind it. J is TRBJ2-3 and V is TRBV27; no firm D call. The germline V gene has CDR1 MNHEY and CDR2 SMNVEV (reference sequence). The CDR3 runs to 16 residues. Here the CDR3 reads CASSFTQLTSTDKQYF. The DNA of the CDR3 is TGTGCCAGCAGTTTCACACAGCTCACGAGCACAGATAAGCAGTATTTT.

This chain uses TRBV18 with TRBJ2-2; D call uncertain. Germline-derived CDR1 and CDR2 are KGHSH and LQKENI. V lost 2 bases and J lost 1, with 8 bases in between. The CDR3 runs 15 residues. This CDR3 is CASSPNTGNTGELFF. Here the CDR3 DNA reads TGTGCCAGCTCACCAAACACGGGGAACACCGGGGAGCTGTTTTTT. Filled out from reference TRBV18 and TRBJ2-2, the complete variable domain reads NAGVMQNPRHLVRRRGQEARLRCSPMKGHSHVYWYRQLPEEGLKFMVYLQKENIIDESGMPKERFSAEFPKEGPSILRIQQVVRGDSAAYFCASSPNTGNTGELFFGEGSRLTVL.

About this clonotype: A much larger clone lies one base from this, so it may be a read error. The chain couples TRBV6-1 to TRBJ2-7; 10 bases agree with TRBD2. Trimming cost V 6 bases and J 7 bases; bases outside gene matches: 12. Germline CDR1 is MNHNS and CDR2 is SASEGT. CDR3 length: 15 amino acids. CDR3 region: CASRMASGGSEEQYF. DNA for the CDR3: TGTGCCAGCAGAATGGCTAGCGGGGGTTCGGAGGAGCAGTACTTC.

V is TRBV12-3 or TRBV12-4 and J is TRBJ2-5; TRBD2 might be the D (7 bases). The length of the CDR3 is 15 residues. Between the trimmed V and J ends, which lost 5 bases and 5 bases, there was a span of 18 bases. The CDR3 loop reads CASSLYGGRSETQYF. The CDR3 DNA sequence: TGTGCCAGCAGTCTATACGGGGGGCGATCGGAGACCCAGTACTTC.